This T cell receptor beta chain is from a study of cytomegalovirus exposure and HLA in healthy donors. Across the study: From HLA-typed donors, an early data release held 70 million to 100 million unique TCRs.

Points on this clone: Its antigen remains unidentified.

Vbeta (60) and Jbeta (13) primers were used in the PCR. Profiling relied on immunoSEQ multiplex PCR, and the TCRdb table lists in-frame clones only, not all of them. The top ten clones hold roughly 4% of a sample with roughly 100,000 clones, roughly three quarters of them seen once. Study observations and caveats: Per a later analysis, about 17,000 TCR beta sequences showed association with HLA alleles at 0.05 false discovery rate.

The CDR3 covers 14 residues. With 7 bases clipped from V and 6 bases from J, the junction kept 9 bases outside the gene matches. CDR1 and CDR2 (germline): SNHLY, FYNNEI. This chain joins TRBV2 and TRBJ1-5; TRBD1 aligns across 7 bases. Input material: PBMCs. The clonotype comes from a man aged 45-60 years in good health and CMV-seropositive. The CDR3 DNA reads TGTGCCAGCAAGGAGGGGGCGCAGGGTCAGCCCCAGCATTTT. Encoded protein: CASKEGAQGQPQHF.